The 16 T cell receptor beta chains in this list originate from one sample, sequenced in a study of blood T cell repertoires in COVID-19. Profiled with immunoSEQ multiplex PCR; TCRdb holds only in-frame clones, not every one. The table includes 210,000 or so clones, 75% to 85% detected once. The material sequenced was peripheral blood. These receptors were obtained from a woman aged 25 to 39 with COVID-19, enrolled during active disease.

There are a few counts of this clone. The chain employs TRBV2 and TRBJ2-4; 11 bases map to TRBD2. The germline gives CDR1 SNHLY, CDR2 FYNNEI. The CDR3 sequence is 17 residues long. Trimming took 0 bases from V and 1 from J; bases not matched to a gene: 2. Here the CDR3 DNA reads TGTGCCAGCAGTGAAGCGCGGACTAGCGGGGCCAAAAACATTCAGTACTTC. Its translation is CASSEARTSGAKNIQYF.

The chain employs TRBV20-1 and TRBJ1-4, with D hard to call. The V gene lost 3 bases and the J gene lost 8 bases, with 10 bases spanning the gap. The CDR3 length is 12 residues. Looked up from germline, CDR1 is DFQATT and CDR2 is SNEGSKA (reference sequence). CDR3 DNA sequence: TGCAGTGCTAGTTCTACTTGGGAAAAACTGTTTTTT. Its translation is CSASSTWEKLFF.

This clone has more than one count but fewer than ten. The gene calls are TRBV15 and TRBJ2-7, with 9 bases matching TRBD1. Germline V gene sequence: CDR1 LNHNV, CDR2 YYDKDF (reference sequence). This CDR3 is 15 amino acids long. V trimming: 2 bases; J trimming: 5 bases; junction bases outside the gene matches: 7. The CDR3 DNA reads as TGTGCCACCAGCAGACCGGACAGGGGAAGCGACGAGCAGTACTTC. It yields the protein CATSRPDRGSDEQYF.

CDR3: CASSPRKVLERSEQYF. The CDR3 bases are TGTGCCAGCAGCCCTCGGAAGGTATTGGAACGGAGCGAGCAGTACTTC. V is TRBV3-1 (or the pseudogene TRBV3-2) and J is TRBJ2-7; D remains unclear. The V gene's germline CDR1 is LGHDT and CDR2 YNNKEL (reference sequence). The germline V and J ends were trimmed by 4 bases and 6 bases, with 22 bases remaining between them. This CDR3 has 16 residues.

V is TRBV20-1 and J is TRBJ1-1, with D possibly TRBD1 on 6 matching bases. The germline CDR1 and CDR2 sequences are DFQATT and SNEGSKA (reference sequence). The V gene lost 6 bases and the J gene lost 6 bases, with 11 bases spanning the gap. This CDR3 has 11 amino acids. DNA of the CDR3: TGCAGTGCCCCATCAGGGGCTGAAGCTTTCTTT. It encodes CSAPSGAEAFF.

The chain carries TRBV19 and TRBJ1-5; TRBD1 matches 8 bases. The V and J ends lost 3 bases and 2 bases, in that order; junction bases with no gene match: 6. The CDR3 contains 16 residues. Germline CDR1 reads LNHDA; CDR2 reads SQIVND (reference sequence). The DNA for the CDR3 is TGTGCCAGTAGTATTTGGACAGGGTCGGGCAATCAGCCCCAGCATTTT. Its translation is CASSIWTGSGNQPQHF.

The chain joins TRBV3-1 (or the pseudogene TRBV3-2) to TRBJ1-1; 10 bases map to TRBD1. V trimming: 4 bases; J trimming: 1 base; junction bases outside the gene matches: 6. Germline lookup yields CDR1 LGHDT and CDR2 YNNKEL (reference sequence). The CDR3 is 16 amino acids. The DNA of the CDR3 is TGTGCCAGCAGCCCTCGGACAGGGGGGGGGAACACTGAAGCTTTCTTT. This encodes CASSPRTGGGNTEAFF.

This clone was recorded only once. The rearrangement uses TRBV2 and TRBJ2-3; tentatively, D is TRBD1 (7 bases). Between the trimmed V and J ends, which lost 3 bases and 3 bases, there was a span of 10 bases. The CDR3 extends over 14 amino acids. In germline, CDR1 is SNHLY, CDR2 FYNNEI. CDR3 residues: CASSDQGGTDTQYF. CDR3 nucleotides: TGTGCCAGCAGTGATCAGGGGGGAACAGATACGCAGTATTTT.

J is TRBJ2-1 and V is TRBV5-1, with TRBD2 matching 7 bases. The CDR3 has 15 amino acids. The trim removed 3 bases at V and 6 bases at J, leaving 9 bases unmatched. Germline CDR1 and CDR2: SGHRS and YFSETQ. The CDR3 loop reads CASSSSGISINEQFF. CDR3 DNA: TGCGCCAGCAGCTCCAGCGGGATCTCTATCAATGAGCAGTTCTTC.

This chain uses TRBV5-1 with TRBJ2-1; TRBD1 matches at 10 bases. The CDR3 contains 15 residues. Germline V gene data show CDR1 as SGHRS and CDR2 as YFSETQ. Trimming removed 2 bases from V and 7 bases from J; junction bases left unmatched: 6. CDR3 sequence (DNA): TGCGCCAGCAGCTTAGCACCGGGACAGGGGAATGAGCAGTTCTTC. Translation: CASSLAPGQGNEQFF.

The chain links TRBV9 to TRBJ2-1; the D gene is possibly TRBD2 (5 bases). CDR1 and CDR2 (germline): SGDLS, YYNGEE. This CDR3 has 15 residues. V lost 0 bases and J 7 bases, leaving 14 bases between the germline ends. The CDR3 region is CASSVDGEPLNEQFF. The CDR3 DNA reads TGTGCCAGCAGCGTAGATGGGGAGCCCTTAAATGAGCAGTTCTTC.

This sequence joins TRBV19 and TRBJ2-7; 7 bases align to TRBD1. The germline V gene encodes CDR1 LNHDA and CDR2 SQIVND (reference sequence). V lost 5 bases to trimming and J lost 1 base; unmatched junction nucleotides: 11. The CDR3 loop spans 16 amino acids. DNA of the CDR3: TGTGCCAGTAGTGGACTCGGACAGGATCCTTCCTACGAGCAGTACTTC. Translating it yields CASSGLGQDPSYEQYF.

This clone was seen a few times. The V gene is TRBV3-1 (or the pseudogene TRBV3-2), the J gene TRBJ1-2, with a tentative D call TRBD1 (5 bases). Germline V CDR1 and CDR2: LGHDT, YNNKEL (reference sequence). The CDR3 covers 15 residues. Trimming removed 3 bases from V and 4 bases from J, with 15 bases in between. This CDR3 is CASSHRDFKGYGYTF. The CDR3, as DNA: TGTGCCAGCAGCCACCGGGACTTCAAAGGCTATGGCTACACCTTC.

The genes are TRBV30 and TRBJ1-3; D is ambiguous. Germline CDR1 is GTSNPN and CDR2 is SVGIG (reference sequence). Deletions cut 7 bases from V and 2 bases from J, with 12 bases between. The CDR3 consists of 13 residues. The CDR3 DNA reads TGTGCCTCATCTTGGGGAGCTGGAAACACCATATATTTT. This translates into CASSWGAGNTIYF.

The V and J genes are TRBV21-1 and TRBJ2-1; the table's D call of TRBD2 was not tested on the DNA. TRBV21-1 is assigned pseudogene status. This CDR3 spans 19 amino acids. The CDR3 here is CASSKVRLAGGPSYNEQFF. The CDR3 DNA reads as TGTGCCAGCAGCAAAGTGCGGCTAGCGGGAGGGCCCTCCTACAATGAGCAGTTCTTC.

The genes are TRBV7-8 and TRBJ1-2, with TRBD1 identical over 7 bases. V gave up 5 bases and J gave up 1 base; unmatched junction bases: 7. This CDR3 comprises 15 residues. CDR1 is SGHVS and CDR2 is FQNEAQ in the germline V gene. The DNA for the CDR3 is TGTGCCAGCAGCCCCGCGGGACAGATTAACTATGGCTACACCTTC. Translation: CASSPAGQINYGYTF. The full variable domain, in which reference TRBV7-8 and TRBJ1-2 provide the parts outside the CDR3, is GAGVSQSPRYKVAKRGQDVALRCDPISGHVSLFWYQQALGQGPEFLTYFQNEAQLDKSGLPSDRFFAERPEGSVSTLKIQRTQQEDSAVYLCASSPAGQINYGYTFGSGTRLTVV.